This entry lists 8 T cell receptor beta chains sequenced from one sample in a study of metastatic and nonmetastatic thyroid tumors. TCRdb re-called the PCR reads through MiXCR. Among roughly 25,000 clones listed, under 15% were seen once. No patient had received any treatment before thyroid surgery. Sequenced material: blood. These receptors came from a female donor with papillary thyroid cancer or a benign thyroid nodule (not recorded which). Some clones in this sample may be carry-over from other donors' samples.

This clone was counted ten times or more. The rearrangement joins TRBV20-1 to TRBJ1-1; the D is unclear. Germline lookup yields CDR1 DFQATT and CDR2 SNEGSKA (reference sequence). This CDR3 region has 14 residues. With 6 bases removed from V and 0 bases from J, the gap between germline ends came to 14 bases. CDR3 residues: CSAKWAGMNTEAFF. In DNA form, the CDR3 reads TGCAGTGCGAAATGGGCGGGAATGAACACTGAAGCTTTCTTT.

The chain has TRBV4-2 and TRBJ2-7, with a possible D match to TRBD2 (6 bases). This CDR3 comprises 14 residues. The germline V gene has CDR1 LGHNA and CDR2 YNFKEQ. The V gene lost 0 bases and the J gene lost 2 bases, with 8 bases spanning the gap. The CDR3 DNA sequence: TGTGCCAGCAGCCAAGATAGACTAGCCTACGAGCAGTACTTC. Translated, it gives CASSQDRLAYEQYF.

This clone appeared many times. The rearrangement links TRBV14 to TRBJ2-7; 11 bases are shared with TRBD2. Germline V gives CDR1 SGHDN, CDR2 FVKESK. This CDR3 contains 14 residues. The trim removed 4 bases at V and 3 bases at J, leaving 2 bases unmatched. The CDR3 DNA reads TGTGCCAGCAGCCTCGGGACTAGCGGCTACGAGCAGTACTTC. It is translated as CASSLGTSGYEQYF.

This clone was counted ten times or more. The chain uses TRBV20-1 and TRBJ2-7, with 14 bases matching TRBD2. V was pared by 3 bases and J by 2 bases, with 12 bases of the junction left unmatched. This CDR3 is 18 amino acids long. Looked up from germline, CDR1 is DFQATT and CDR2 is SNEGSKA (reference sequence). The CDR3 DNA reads TGCAGTGCTAGTAATCCGGGACTAGCGGGAGTTACTGCCTACGAGCAGTACTTC. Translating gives CSASNPGLAGVTAYEQYF.

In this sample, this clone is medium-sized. In DNA form, the CDR3 reads TGTGCCTGGAGTTCGCGAGGGGCCAACGTCCTGACTTTC. This sequence encodes CAWSSRGANVLTF. The gene calls are TRBV30 and TRBJ2-6; no definite D call. The CDR3 runs 13 residues. Looked up from germline, CDR1 is GTSNPN and CDR2 is SVGIG (reference sequence). Trimming took off 2 bases at V and 4 bases at J, with 6 bases between the two ends. The full variable domain, its missing parts supplied by reference TRBV30 and TRBJ2-6, is SQTIHQWPATLVQPVGSPLSLECTVEGTSNPNLYWYRQAAGRGLQLLFYSVGIGQISSEVPQNLSASRPQDRQFILSSKKLLLSDSGFYLCAWSSRGANVLTFGAGSRLTVL.

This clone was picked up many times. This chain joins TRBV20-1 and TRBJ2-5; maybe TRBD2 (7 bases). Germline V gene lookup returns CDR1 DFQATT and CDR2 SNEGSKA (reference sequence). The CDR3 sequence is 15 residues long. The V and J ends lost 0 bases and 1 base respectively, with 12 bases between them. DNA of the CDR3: TGCAGTGCTAGAGATGGTGCGGGGGCCCAAGAGACCCAGTACTTC. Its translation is CSARDGAGAQETQYF.

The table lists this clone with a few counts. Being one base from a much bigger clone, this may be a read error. The CDR3 loop reads CASSYGRSGYDEQFF. DNA for the CDR3: TGTGCCAGCAGCTACGGGAGGTCGGGTTACGATGAGCAGTTCTTC. V and J are TRBV7-3 and TRBJ2-1, with 7 bases fitting TRBD2. This CDR3 contains 15 residues. The germline gives CDR1 SGHTA, CDR2 FQGTGA. Losses at the gene ends were 4 bases for V and 8 bases for J; bases not matched to a gene: 11.

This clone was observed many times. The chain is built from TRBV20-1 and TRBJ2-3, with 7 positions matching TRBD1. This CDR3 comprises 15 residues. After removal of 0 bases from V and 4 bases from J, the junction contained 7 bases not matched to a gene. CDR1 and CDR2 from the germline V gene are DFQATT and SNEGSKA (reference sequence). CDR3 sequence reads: CSARDERGGADTQYF. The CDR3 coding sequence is TGCAGTGCTAGAGATGAGAGAGGGGGCGCAGATACGCAGTATTTT.